This T cell receptor (beta chain) derives from a study of cytomegalovirus exposure and HLA in healthy donors. This clone was observed a single time. The antigen is undetermined. Primers for the PCR totalled 60 Vbeta and 13 Jbeta. Original processing methods: Per a later analysis, the number of unique TCR beta chains was about 80 million, of which 9 million to 12 million were shared. The protocol was immunoSEQ multiplex PCR, while the TCRdb copy is restricted to in-frame clones and leaves out a portion. That table gives V, J and clone size, and the DNA gave D and trimming. The table shows around 190,000 clones, with 79% occurring only once. Trimming cost V 2 bases and J 4 bases, with 14 bases left between them. The germline CDR1 and CDR2 sequences are MNHEY and SVGAGI. This CDR3 is built from 15 residues. Study-level findings and limits: Some V segments, including TRBV6-2 and TRBV6-3, were excluded as indistinguishable. The study reported that TCR beta sequences accurately predicted HLA-A and HLA-B alleles in most subjects.

This receptor was taken from a woman aged 25 to 39 in good health and CMV-seropositive. The genes are TRBV6-5 and TRBJ1-1, with D perhaps TRBD1 (5 bases). Input material: PBMCs. CDR3 loop: CASSYRGAWGTEAFF. The CDR3 nucleotides are TGTGCCAGCAGTTACAGGGGCGCATGGGGCACTGAAGCTTTCTTT.